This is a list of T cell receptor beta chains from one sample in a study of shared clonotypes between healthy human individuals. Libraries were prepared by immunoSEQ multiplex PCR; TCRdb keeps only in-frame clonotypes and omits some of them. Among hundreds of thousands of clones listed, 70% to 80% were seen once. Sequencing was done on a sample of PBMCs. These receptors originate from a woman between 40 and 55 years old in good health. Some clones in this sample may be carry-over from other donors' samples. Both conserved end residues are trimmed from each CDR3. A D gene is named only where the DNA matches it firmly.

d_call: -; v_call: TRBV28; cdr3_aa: ASSPGFREKLF
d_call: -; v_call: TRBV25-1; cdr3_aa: ASNADFGVAF
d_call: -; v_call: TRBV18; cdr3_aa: ASSPPASPLDTQY
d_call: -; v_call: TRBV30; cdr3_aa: AWSLSGRRYNSPLH
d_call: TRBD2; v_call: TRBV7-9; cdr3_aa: ASSLLAGGSNEQF
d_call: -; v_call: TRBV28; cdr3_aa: ASSPWAGAGHNEQF
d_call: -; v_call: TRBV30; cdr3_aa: AWSQTSTEAF
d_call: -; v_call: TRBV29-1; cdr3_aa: SVRENGEAF
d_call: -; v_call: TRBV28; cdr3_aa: ASSSGGGEQF
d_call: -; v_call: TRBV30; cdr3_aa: AWSVRGVYGYT
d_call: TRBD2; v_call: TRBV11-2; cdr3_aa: ASSRYTSSGTETQY
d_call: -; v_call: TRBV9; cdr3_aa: ASSVARGSGNTIY
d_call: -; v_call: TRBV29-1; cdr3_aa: SVENGGTSTGELF
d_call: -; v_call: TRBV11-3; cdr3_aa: ASSLEGKTQY
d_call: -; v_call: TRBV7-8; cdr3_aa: ASSPLVSQGKETQY
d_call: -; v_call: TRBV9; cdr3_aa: ASSITGLTEAF
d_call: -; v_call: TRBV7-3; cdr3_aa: ASSTAIGGGTQY
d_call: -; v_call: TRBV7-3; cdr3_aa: ASSLNSGVQETQY
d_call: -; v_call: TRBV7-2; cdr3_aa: ASSLEGSQPQH
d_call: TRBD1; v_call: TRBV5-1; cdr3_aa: ASSWGQYSGANVLT
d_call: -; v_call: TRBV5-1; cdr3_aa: ASSLEGAYGYT
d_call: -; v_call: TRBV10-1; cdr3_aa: ASSESSGLWETQY
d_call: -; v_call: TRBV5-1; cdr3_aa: ASSLDAGSSYNEQF
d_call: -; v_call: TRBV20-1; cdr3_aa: SASKPLEQY
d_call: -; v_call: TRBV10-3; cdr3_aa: ATQQGATDTQY
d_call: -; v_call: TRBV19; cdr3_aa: ASTFRGGVDTGELF
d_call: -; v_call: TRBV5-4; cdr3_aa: ASSLGGALNTDTQY
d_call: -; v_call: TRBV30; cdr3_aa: AWTVGANTEAF
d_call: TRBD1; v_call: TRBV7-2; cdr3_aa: ASSLQGAGYNEQF
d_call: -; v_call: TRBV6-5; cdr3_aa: ASRDTGGTEAF
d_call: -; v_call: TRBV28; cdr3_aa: ASSSSAGGASGYT
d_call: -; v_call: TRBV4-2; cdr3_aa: ASRVLGNTEAF
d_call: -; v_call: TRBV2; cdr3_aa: ASSELGAQSYGYT
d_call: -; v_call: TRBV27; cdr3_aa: ASSLWGRGQRGDTQY
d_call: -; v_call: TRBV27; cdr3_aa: ASSLRGGEQY
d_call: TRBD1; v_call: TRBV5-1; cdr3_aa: ASSLTGVAYEQY
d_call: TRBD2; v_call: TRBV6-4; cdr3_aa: ASSDSWGGGEEQF
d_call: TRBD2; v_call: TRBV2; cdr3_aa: ASSAGTIGRDEQF
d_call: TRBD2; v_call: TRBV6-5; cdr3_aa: ASSSFTSGSYEQY
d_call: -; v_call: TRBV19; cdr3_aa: ASSPSYTEAF
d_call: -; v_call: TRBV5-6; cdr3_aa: ATGLANTGELF
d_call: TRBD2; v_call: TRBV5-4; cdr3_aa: ASSPGLAGTTGELF
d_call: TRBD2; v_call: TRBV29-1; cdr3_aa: SVARGAGVSYEQY
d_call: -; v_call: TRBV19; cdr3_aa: ASSPGTSSYEQY
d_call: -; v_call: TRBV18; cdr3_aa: ASSPNSGVGEETQY
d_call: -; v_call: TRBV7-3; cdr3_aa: ASSRLGGPYNEQF
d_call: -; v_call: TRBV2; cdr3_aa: ASSYSTDTQY
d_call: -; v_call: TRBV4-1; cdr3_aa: ASSQVWGGEGEKLF
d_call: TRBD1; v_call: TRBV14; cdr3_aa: ASSPHRGSATEAF
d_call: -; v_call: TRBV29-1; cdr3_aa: SVAGGRDSYEQY
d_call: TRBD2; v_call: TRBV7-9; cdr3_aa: ASSGTTSGRAGQF
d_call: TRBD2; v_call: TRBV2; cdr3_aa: ASIPSGGTYEQY
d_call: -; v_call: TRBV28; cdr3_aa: ASRYTGTYEKLF
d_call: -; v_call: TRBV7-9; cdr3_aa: ASSSAAGQTQY
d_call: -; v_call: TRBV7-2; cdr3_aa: ASSRGGTNEKLF